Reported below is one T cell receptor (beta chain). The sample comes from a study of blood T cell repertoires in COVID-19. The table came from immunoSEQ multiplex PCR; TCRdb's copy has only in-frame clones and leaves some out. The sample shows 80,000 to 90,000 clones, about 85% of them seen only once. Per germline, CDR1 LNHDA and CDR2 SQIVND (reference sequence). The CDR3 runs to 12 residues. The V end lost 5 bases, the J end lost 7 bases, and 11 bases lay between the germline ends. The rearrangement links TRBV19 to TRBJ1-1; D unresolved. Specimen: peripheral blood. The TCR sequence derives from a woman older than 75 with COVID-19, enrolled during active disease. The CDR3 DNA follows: TGTGCCAGTAGTCTTCGCGGGAATGAAGCTTTCTTT. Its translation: CASSLRGNEAFF. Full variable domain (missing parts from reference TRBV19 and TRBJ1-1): DGGITQSPKYLFRKEGQNVTLSCEQNLNHDAMYWYRQDPGQGLRLIYYSQIVNDFQKGDIAEGYSVSREKKESFPLTVTSAQKNPTAFYLCASSLRGNEAFFGQGTRLTVV.